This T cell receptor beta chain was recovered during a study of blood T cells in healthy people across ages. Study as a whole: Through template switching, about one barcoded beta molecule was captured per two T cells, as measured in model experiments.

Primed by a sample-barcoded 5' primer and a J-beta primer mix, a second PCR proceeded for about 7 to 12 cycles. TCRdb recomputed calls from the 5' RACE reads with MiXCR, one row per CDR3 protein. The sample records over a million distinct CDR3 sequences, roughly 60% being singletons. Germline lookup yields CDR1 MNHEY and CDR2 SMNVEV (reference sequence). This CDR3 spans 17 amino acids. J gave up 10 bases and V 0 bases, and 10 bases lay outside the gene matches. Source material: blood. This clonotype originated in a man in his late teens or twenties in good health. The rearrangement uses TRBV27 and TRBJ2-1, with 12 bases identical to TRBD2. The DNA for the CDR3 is TGTGCCAGCAGTTTATCGTGGACTAGCGGGGTCAGAGACGAGCAGTTCTTC. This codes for CASSLSWTSGVRDEQFF.